Listed below are T cell receptor beta chains from one sample, sequenced in a study of blood T cell repertoires in COVID-19. The table came from immunoSEQ multiplex PCR; TCRdb's copy has only in-frame clones and leaves some out. The table has around 400,000 clones, nearly 90% seen once. The sequenced sample was PBMCs or T cells enriched from blood (not recorded which). The origin of the receptors is a woman younger than 45 who had recovered from COVID-19. Both conserved end residues are part of each CDR3. A D gene is named only where the DNA matches it firmly. Rows may omit the clone size; those that give it use once, few, many or a size class.

>TRBJ2-7|TRBD2|NA|TRBV5-1
CASSHGAGVGSLGGAEQYF
TGCGCCAGCAGCCACGGAGCGGGAGTAGGATCTCTAGGTGGCGCCGAGCAGTACTTC
>TRBJ2-5|TRBD1|NA|TRBV5-3
CARSQDRGEFSSETQYF
TGTGCCAGAAGCCAAGACAGGGGAGAGTTTTCATCGGAGACCCAGTACTTC
>TRBJ1-1|NA|NA|TRBV30
CAWKRFINEAFF
TGTGCCTGGAAGCGATTCATTAATGAAGCTTTCTTT
>TRBJ2-3|TRBD2|NA|TRBV30
CAWSVTSGRADTQYF
TGTGCCTGGAGTGTGACTAGCGGGAGGGCAGATACGCAGTATTTT
>TRBJ1-5|NA|once|TRBV2
CASRTTRQPQHF
TGTGCCAGCCGGACTACAAGGCAGCCCCAGCATTTT
>TRBJ2-3|TRBD2|NA|TRBV3-1/TRBV3-2
CASSQGGLAGASDTQYF
TGTGCCAGCAGCCAAGGAGGACTAGCGGGGGCCTCAGATACGCAGTATTTT
>TRBJ1-3|NA|NA|TRBV2
CASSEAGTREDTIYF
TGTGCCAGCAGTGAGGCCGGGACACGAGAAGACACCATATATTTT
>TRBJ2-3|NA|NA|TRBV10-3
CATVSGTDTQYF
TGTGCCACCGTGTCCGGCACAGATACGCAGTATTTT
>TRBJ2-2|TRBD2|NA|TRBV15
CATSPTSGMGEGELFF
TGTGCCACCAGTCCGACTAGCGGGATGGGCGAGGGGGAGCTGTTTTTT
>TRBJ2-1|TRBD1|NA|TRBV5-1
CASRLGQGAHTEQFF
TGCGCCAGCAGATTGGGACAGGGGGCGCATACGGAGCAGTTCTTC
>TRBJ1-2|TRBD1|NA|TRBV6-6
CASSFVEGQGTDDYTF
TGTGCCAGCAGTTTCGTAGAAGGACAGGGGACGGATGACTACACCTTC
>TRBJ2-5|NA|NA|TRBV13
CASSRSLPIPGEAQETQYF
TGTGCCAGCAGTCGTAGCCTCCCGATTCCGGGGGAAGCCCAAGAGACCCAGTACTTC
>TRBJ2-7|NA|NA|TRBV12-3/TRBV12-4
CASSLNTAYEQYF
TGTGCCAGCAGTTTGAACACAGCCTACGAGCAGTACTTC
>TRBJ2-1|TRBD2|NA|TRBV14
CASSQSGSNEQFF
TGTGCCAGCAGCCAGAGCGGGAGTAATGAGCAGTTCTTC
>TRBJ2-5|NA|NA|TRBV2
CASSRGAQETQYF
TGTGCCAGCAGTAGAGGAGCACAAGAGACCCAGTACTTC
>TRBJ2-3|NA|NA|TRBV28
CASSQRLGGTDTQYF
TGTGCCAGCAGTCAAAGGCTAGGGGGCACAGATACGCAGTATTTT
>TRBJ1-2|TRBD1|NA|TRBV5-4
CASRIKGQGNYGYTF
TGTGCCAGCAGAATTAAAGGACAGGGGAACTATGGCTACACCTTC
>TRBJ2-7|TRBD1|NA|TRBV28
CASSTPGQGARGEQYF
TGTGCCAGCAGCACTCCGGGACAGGGGGCGCGAGGCGAGCAGTACTTC
>TRBJ1-6|NA|NA|TRBV21-1
CASSKAIRRLNNSPLHF
TGTGCCAGCAGCAAAGCGATTCGGCGGCTCAATAATTCACCCCTCCACTTT
>TRBJ2-7|NA|NA|TRBV12-5
CASGLVDLTLIGGYEQYF
TGTGCTAGTGGTTTGGTAGATTTGACCTTGATCGGGGGCTACGAGCAGTACTTC
>TRBJ1-1|NA|NA|TRBV12-3/TRBV12-4
CASSPEGAEAFF
TGTGCCAGCAGTCCCGAGGGCGCTGAAGCTTTCTTT
>TRBJ1-2|TRBD1|NA|TRBV27
CASSLWDRVYTF
TGTGCCAGCAGTTTATGGGACAGGGTTTACACCTTC
>TRBJ1-2|NA|once|TRBV19
CASSIRTEVHYGYTF
TGTGCCAGTAGTATCCGGACAGAGGTTCACTATGGCTACACCTTC
>TRBJ1-6|TRBD1|NA|TRBV19
CASSFQTGVVSPLHF
TGTGCCAGTAGTTTCCAGACAGGGGTGGTTTCACCCCTCCACTTT
>TRBJ1-2|TRBD1|NA|TRBV4-2
CASSPETGSLSGYTF
TGTGCCAGCAGCCCAGAGACAGGGTCCCTCTCTGGCTACACCTTC
>TRBJ2-6|NA|NA|TRBV23-1
CASSQGGIGANVLTF
TGCGCCAGCAGTCAAGGAGGGATCGGGGCCAACGTCCTGACTTTC
>TRBJ2-1|NA|NA|TRBV27
CASSFLNGGPYNEQFF
TGTGCCAGCAGTTTCCTCAATGGCGGTCCCTACAATGAGCAGTTCTTC
>TRBJ1-1|NA|NA|TRBV7-9
CASRGWGRETEAFF
TGTGCCAGCAGGGGCTGGGGCAGGGAAACTGAAGCTTTCTTT
>TRBJ2-5|TRBD2|NA|TRBV2
CASNGARRLAGILSAQYF
TGTGCCAGCAATGGTGCTAGGAGACTAGCGGGGATCCTTTCGGCCCAGTACTTC
>TRBJ2-3|NA|NA|TRBV4-2
CASSPWGGADSDTQYF
TGTGCCAGCAGCCCCTGGGGGGGGGCCGACTCAGATACGCAGTATTTT
>TRBJ1-6|NA|NA|TRBV19
CASSIRQRSSYNSPLHF
TGTGCCAGTAGTATAAGACAGAGAAGCTCCTATAATTCACCCCTCCACTTT
>TRBJ2-7|NA|few|TRBV27
CACHEGNEQYF
TGTGCCTGCCATGAGGGTAACGAGCAGTACTTC
>TRBJ1-1|TRBD1|NA|TRBV30
CAWSVTLLGQGQAFF
TGTGCCTGGAGTGTGACTTTGCTAGGACAGGGACAAGCTTTCTTT
>TRBJ1-4|NA|NA|TRBV7-8
CASSLAHGPIGGTNEKLFF
TGTGCCAGCAGCTTAGCGCATGGGCCCATCGGGGGGACTAATGAAAAACTGTTTTTT
>TRBJ2-7|NA|NA|TRBV11-2
CASSLQQGGEEQYF
TGTGCCAGCAGCTTACAACAGGGGGGGGAGGAGCAGTACTTC
>TRBJ2-7|TRBD1|NA|TRBV7-6
CASSVRDRGSYEQYF
TGTGCCAGCAGCGTCCGGGACAGGGGGTCCTACGAGCAGTACTTC
>TRBJ2-1|NA|NA|TRBV11-3
CASSLVASGYNEQFF
TGTGCCAGCAGCTTAGTGGCTAGTGGTTACAATGAGCAGTTCTTC
>TRBJ2-7|NA|once|TRBV30
CAWSSRSYEQYF
TGTGCCTGGAGCTCGCGATCCTACGAGCAGTACTTC